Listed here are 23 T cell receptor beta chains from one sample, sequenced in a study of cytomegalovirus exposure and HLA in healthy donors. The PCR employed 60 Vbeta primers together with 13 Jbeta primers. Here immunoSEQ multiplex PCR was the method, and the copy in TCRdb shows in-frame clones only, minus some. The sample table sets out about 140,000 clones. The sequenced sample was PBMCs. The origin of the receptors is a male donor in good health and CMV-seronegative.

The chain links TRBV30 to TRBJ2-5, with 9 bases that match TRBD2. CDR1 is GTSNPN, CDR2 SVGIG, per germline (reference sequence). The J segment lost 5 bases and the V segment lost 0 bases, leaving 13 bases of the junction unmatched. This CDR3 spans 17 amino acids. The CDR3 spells CAWSVRPSGTKGETQYF. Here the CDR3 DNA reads TGTGCCTGGAGTGTACGTCCTAGCGGGACAAAGGGGGAGACCCAGTACTTC. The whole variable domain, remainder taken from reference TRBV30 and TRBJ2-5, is SQTIHQWPATLVQPVGSPLSLECTVEGTSNPNLYWYRQAAGRGLQLLFYSVGIGQISSEVPQNLSASRPQDRQFILSSKKLLLSDSGFYLCAWSVRPSGTKGETQYFGPGTRLLVL.

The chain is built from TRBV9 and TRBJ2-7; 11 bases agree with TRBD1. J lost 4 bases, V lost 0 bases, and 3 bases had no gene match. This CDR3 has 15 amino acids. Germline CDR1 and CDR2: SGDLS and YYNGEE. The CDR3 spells CASSVGTGGFYEQYF. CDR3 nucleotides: TGTGCCAGCAGCGTAGGGACAGGGGGCTTTTACGAGCAGTACTTC.

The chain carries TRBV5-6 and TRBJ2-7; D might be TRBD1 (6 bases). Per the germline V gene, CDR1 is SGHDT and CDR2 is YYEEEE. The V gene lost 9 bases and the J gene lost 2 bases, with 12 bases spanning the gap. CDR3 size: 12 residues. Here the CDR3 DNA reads TGTGCCACCTCGGGGACACCCTACGAGCAGTACTTC. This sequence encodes CATSGTPYEQYF.

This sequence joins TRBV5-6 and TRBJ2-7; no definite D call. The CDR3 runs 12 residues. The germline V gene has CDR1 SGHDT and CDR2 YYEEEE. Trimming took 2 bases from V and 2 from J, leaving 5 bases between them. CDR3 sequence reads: CASSFQTYEQYF. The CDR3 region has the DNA TGTGCCAGCAGCTTTCAGACCTACGAGCAGTACTTC. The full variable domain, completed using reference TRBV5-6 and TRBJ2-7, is DAGVTQSPTHLIKTRGQQVTLRCSPKSGHDTVSWYQQALGQGPQFIFQYYEEEERQRGNFPDRFSGHQFPNYSSELNVNALLLGDSALYLCASSFQTYEQYFGPGTRLTVT.

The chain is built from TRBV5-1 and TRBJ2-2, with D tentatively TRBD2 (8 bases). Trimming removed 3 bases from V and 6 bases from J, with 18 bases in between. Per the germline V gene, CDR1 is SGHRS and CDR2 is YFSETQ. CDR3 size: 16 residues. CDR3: CASSSRGDRGSGELFF. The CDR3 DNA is TGCGCCAGCAGCTCGCGGGGGGACAGAGGTTCCGGGGAGCTGTTTTTT.

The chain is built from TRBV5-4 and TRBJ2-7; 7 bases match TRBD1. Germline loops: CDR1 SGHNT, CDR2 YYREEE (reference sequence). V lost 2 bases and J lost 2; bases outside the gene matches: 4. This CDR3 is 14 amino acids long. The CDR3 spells CASSFSTGAYEQYF. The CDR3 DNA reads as TGTGCCAGCAGCTTTTCCACAGGGGCCTACGAGCAGTACTTC.

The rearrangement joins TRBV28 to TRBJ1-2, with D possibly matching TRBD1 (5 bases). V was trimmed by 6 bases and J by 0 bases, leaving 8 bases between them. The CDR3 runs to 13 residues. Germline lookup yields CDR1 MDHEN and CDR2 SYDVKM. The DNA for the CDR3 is TGTGCCAGCAGCTGGGGGGCTAACTATGGCTACACCTTC. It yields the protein CASSWGANYGYTF.

CDR3 residues: CASSQDTVGGGGTEAFF. DNA of the CDR3: TGCGCCAGCAGCCAAGATACGGTGGGGGGGGGAGGCACTGAAGCTTTCTTT. The chain joins TRBV4-3 to TRBJ1-1, with a tentative D call TRBD1 (5 bases). The germline V and J ends were trimmed by 0 bases and 4 bases, with 18 bases remaining between them. Germline CDR1 LGHNA, CDR2 YSLEER. This CDR3 has 17 amino acids.

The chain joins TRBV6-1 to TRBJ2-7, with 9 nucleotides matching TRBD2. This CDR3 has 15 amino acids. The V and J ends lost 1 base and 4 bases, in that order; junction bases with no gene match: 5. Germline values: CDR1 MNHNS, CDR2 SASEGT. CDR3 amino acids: CASSEGLAAEYEQYF. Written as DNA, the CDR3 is TGTGCCAGCAGTGAAGGACTAGCGGCAGAATACGAGCAGTACTTC.

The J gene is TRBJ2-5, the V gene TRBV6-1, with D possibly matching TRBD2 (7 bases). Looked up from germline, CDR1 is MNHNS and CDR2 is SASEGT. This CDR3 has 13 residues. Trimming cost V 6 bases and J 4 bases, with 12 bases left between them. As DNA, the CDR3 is TGTGCCAGCAGGAGGGGGGGCGGAGAGACCCAGTACTTC. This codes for CASRRGGGETQYF.

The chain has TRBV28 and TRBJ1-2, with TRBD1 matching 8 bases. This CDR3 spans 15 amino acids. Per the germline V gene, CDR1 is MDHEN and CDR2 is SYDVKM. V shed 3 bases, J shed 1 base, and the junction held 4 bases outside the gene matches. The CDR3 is CASSFRDRHNYGYTF. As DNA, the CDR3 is TGTGCCAGCAGTTTCCGGGACAGGCATAACTATGGCTACACCTTC.

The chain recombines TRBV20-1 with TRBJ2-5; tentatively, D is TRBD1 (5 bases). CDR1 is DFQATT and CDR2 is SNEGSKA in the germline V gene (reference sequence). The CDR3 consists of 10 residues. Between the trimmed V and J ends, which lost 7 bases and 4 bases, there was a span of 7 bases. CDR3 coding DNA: TGCAGTGGGGGCCGAGAGACCCAGTACTTC. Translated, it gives CSGGRETQYF.

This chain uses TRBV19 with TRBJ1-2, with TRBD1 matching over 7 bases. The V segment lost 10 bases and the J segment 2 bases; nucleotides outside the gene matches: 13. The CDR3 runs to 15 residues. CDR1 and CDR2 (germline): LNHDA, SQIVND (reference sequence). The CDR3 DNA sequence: TGTGCCAATAAAACCGTTTACAGGGGAAACTATGGCTACACCTTC. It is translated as CANKTVYRGNYGYTF.

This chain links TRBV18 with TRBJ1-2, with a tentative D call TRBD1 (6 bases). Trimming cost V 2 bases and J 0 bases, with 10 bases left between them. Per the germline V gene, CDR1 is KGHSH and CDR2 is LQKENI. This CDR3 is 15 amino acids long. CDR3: CASSPGAGANYGYTF. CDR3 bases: TGTGCCAGCTCACCAGGGGCAGGGGCTAACTATGGCTACACCTTC. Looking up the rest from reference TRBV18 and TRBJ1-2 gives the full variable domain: NAGVMQNPRHLVRRRGQEARLRCSPMKGHSHVYWYRQLPEEGLKFMVYLQKENIIDESGMPKERFSAEFPKEGPSILRIQQVVRGDSAAYFCASSPGAGANYGYTFGSGTRLTVV.

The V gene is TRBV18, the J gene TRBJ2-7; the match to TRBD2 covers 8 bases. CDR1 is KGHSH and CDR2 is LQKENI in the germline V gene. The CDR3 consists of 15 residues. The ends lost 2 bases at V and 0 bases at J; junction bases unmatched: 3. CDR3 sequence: CASSPERGSSYEQYF. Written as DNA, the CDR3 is TGTGCCAGCTCACCAGAGCGGGGGAGCTCCTACGAGCAGTACTTC.

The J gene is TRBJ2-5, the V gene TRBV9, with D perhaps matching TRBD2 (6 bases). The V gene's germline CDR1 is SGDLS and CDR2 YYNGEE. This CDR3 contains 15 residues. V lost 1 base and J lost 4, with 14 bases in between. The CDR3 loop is CASSVNSGAAETQYF. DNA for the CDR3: TGTGCCAGCAGCGTAAATAGCGGTGCTGCAGAGACCCAGTACTTC.

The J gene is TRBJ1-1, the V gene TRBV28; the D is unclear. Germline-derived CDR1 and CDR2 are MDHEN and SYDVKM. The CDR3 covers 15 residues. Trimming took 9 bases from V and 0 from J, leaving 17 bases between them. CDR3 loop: CASISSGFMNTEAFF. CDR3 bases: TGTGCCAGTATTTCGTCGGGGTTTATGAACACTGAAGCTTTCTTT.

The CDR3 DNA reads TGTGCCAGCAGTTTAAGCGGCAGTCGAGGCTACACCTTC. This codes for CASSLSGSRGYTF. The chain is built from TRBV28 and TRBJ1-2; D is undetermined. This CDR3 is 13 amino acids long. The V gene lost 2 bases and the J gene lost 8 bases, with 12 bases spanning the gap. From germline, CDR1 is MDHEN and CDR2 SYDVKM.

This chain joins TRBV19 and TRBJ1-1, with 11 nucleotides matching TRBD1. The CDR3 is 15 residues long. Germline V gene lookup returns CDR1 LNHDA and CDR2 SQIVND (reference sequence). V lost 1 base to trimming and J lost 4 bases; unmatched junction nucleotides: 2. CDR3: CASSIGDRGFTEAFF. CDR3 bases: TGTGCCAGTAGTATAGGGGACAGGGGGTTCACTGAAGCTTTCTTT.

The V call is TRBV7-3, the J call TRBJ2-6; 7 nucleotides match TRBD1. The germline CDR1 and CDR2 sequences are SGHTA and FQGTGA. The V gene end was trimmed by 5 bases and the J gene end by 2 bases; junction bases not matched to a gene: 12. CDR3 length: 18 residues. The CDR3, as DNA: TGTGCCAGCAGCCTCGGGACAGAAAGCTTCCCTGGGGCCAACGTCCTGACTTTC. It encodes CASSLGTESFPGANVLTF.

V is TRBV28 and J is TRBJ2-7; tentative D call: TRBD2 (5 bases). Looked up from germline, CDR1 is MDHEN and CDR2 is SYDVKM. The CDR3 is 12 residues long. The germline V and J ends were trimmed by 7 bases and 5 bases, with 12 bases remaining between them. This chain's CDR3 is CASKVGADEQYF. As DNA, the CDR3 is TGTGCCAGCAAGGTGGGAGCCGACGAGCAGTACTTC. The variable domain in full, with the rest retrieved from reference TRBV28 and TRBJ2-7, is DVKVTQSSRYLVKRTGEKVFLECVQDMDHENMFWYRQDPGLGLRLIYFSYDVKMKEKGDIPEGYSVSREKKERFSLILESASTNQTSMYLCASKVGADEQYFGPGTRLTVT.

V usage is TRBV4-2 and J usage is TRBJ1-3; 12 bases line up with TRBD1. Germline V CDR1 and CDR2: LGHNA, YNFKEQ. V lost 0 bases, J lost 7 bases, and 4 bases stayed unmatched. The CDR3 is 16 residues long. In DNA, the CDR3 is TGTGCCAGCAGCCAAGATCCGGGACAGGGGGCGAACACCATATATTTT. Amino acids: CASSQDPGQGANTIYF.

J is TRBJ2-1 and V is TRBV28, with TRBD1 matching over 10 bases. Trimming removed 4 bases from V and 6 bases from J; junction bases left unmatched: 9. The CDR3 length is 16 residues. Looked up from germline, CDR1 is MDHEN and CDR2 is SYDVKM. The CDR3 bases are TGTGCCAGCAGTTCGGAGTCCCGGGACAGGGGCAATGAGCAGTTCTTC. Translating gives CASSSESRDRGNEQFF.